This T cell receptor beta chain was sequenced for a study of blood T cells in healthy people across ages (dated by TCRdb to the mid-2010s). About the full investigation: In model experiments, roughly one uniquely barcoded TCR beta cDNA molecule per two T cells was captured by template switching. The study measured age-related changes in TCR beta repertoire diversity using deep sequencing normalized with unique cDNA molecular identifiers. To avoid experimental bias, donors of different ages were distributed randomly across sequencing lanes. The donors were split into four age groups: young (average 16 years), middle-aged (about 40), aged (roughly 65) and long-lived (82). The study analyzed two additional independent replicas of 1 million unique cDNA reads from the same blood draw for two donors, one aged 18 to 30 and one aged 80 or older.

Systemically healthy Caucasian individuals from Russia, some 38 in total and aged about 6 to 95 years, were included as donors. Each donor gave about 10 milliliters of peripheral blood, drawn into EDTA-treated Vacutainer tubes. Ficoll-Paque density-gradient centrifugation was used to isolate PBMCs, with at least 6.5 million per sample. Total RNA was extracted from PBMCs with Trizol reagent, with at least 6 micrograms obtained per sample. For every donor, an aliquot of PBMCs went through flow cytometry to measure the percentages of naive CD45RAhigh/CD27high T cells. The method was 5' RACE. Sequencing relied on an Illumina HiSeq 2500. The second PCR ran for roughly 7 to 11 cycles and used a J-beta primer mix along with a sample-barcoded 5' primer. Each TCR beta cDNA molecule received a unique molecular identifier from a template-switch 5' adaptor carrying 12 random nucleotides. At least 3 million CDR3-containing paired-end reads were obtained from each sample. First-strand cDNA was synthesized from all RNA with the Mint cDNA synthesis kit, primed by a TRBC-specific oligonucleotide. Following uracil-DNA glycosylase treatment, all cDNA underwent a first 18-cycle PCR with the universal primers M1SS and BC2_uni_R. In the paper's pipeline: For normalization, 1 million high-quality reads were randomly selected from each sample, with every read carrying a distinct molecular identifier. Instead of being binned into consensus sequences, reads with shared molecular identifiers were discarded. MiTCR, run with a Q25 quality threshold and the strictest error-elimination algorithm, handled CDR3 identification, clonotype clustering and error correction. A nonparametric unseen species model with Euler transformation was used to estimate lower-bound total TCR beta diversity. TCRdb passed the public sequencing reads through fastp at Q25 and MiXCR, retaining productive beta sequences. For every CDR3 protein sequence, its rows merge into one entry that carries the most common genes and DNA. TCRdb, not the authors, supplied the V and J calls. The table for this sample lists about 2 million distinct CDR3 sequences; 40% to 55% of them were counted only once. Jointly, the top ten make up about 2.1% of the sample.

The full study reports these points: Because donor CMV infection status was unknown, age-related changes in expanded clonotypes were potentially confounded. Observed TCR beta diversity per million T cells fell roughly linearly with age, and a significant reduction was already apparent by age approximately 40. A strong correlation was found between observed TCR beta diversity and the percentage of naive T cells measured by flow cytometry. Bulk unsorted PBMC profiling prevented conclusive comparison of naive and antigen-experienced compartments. Compared with the aged group, the long-lived group had more naive CD4+ T cells, fewer expanded clones and increased TCR diversity, suggesting age selection. Estimates of total diversity based on one million sequenced T cells were regarded as lower bounds and as underestimates.

Concerning this clonotype itself: Its antigen remains unidentified. Base qualities are not recorded, but no much larger clone differs from it by a single base.

From the cysteine up to the phenylalanine, the CDR3 has a length of 14 residues. Just the 42-base CDR3 DNA is kept, in frame starting at base 1. Cut back by 0 bases and 7 bases, the V and J ends lie 13 bases apart. Per the germline V gene, MGHDK is the CDR1 and SYGVNS is the CDR2. Sequenced material: blood. This receptor was taken from a woman aged 40 to 50 in good health. The rearranged segments are TRBV25-1 and TRBJ2-7; TRBD2 is a weak D gene call, 5 bases matching. The nucleotide sequence reads TGTGCCAGCAGTGAATATGGTCTCACGGGGGAGCAGTACTTC. Translation gives CASSEYGLTGEQYF.